Following are 10 T cell receptor beta chains from one sample sequenced in a study of T cells in Graves' hyperthyroidism and ophthalmopathy. RNA transcripts gave rise to amplified TCR beta CDR3 regions. During a first-round RT-PCR of the TCR CDR3, the HTBI primer set was used. TCRdb called the multiplex PCR reads again in MiXCR, with one record for every CDR3 protein. The sample has hundreds of thousands of distinct CDR3 sequences, less than 15% seen once. Sequenced: blood. The source of these receptors is a young woman with Graves' hyperthyroidism.

There are many counts of this clonotype. V and J are TRBV3-1 and TRBJ2-5, with 15 bases matching TRBD2. Germline V CDR1 and CDR2: LGHDT, YNNKEL (reference sequence). With V trimmed by 1 base and J by 2 bases, 2 bases remained unmatched. The CDR3 contains 17 residues. The chain's CDR3 is CASSQGTSGRGQETQYF. The CDR3 region has the DNA TGTGCCAGCAGCCAAGGGACTAGCGGGAGGGGTCAAGAGACCCAGTACTTC.

This clonotype appeared many times. V gene TRBV11-2 combines with J gene TRBJ1-1, with TRBD1 as a possible D gene (5 bases). The germline V and J ends were trimmed by 1 base and 4 bases, with 13 bases remaining between them. The germline gives CDR1 SGHAT, CDR2 FQNNGV. CDR3 length equals 15 residues. The CDR3 coding sequence is TGTGCCAGCAGCTTAGTTCCAGGGATGGGCACTGAAGCTTTCTTT. This encodes CASSLVPGMGTEAFF.

Ten or more counts support this clonotype. The chain uses TRBV28 and TRBJ1-4; D is uncertain. Between the trimmed V and J ends, which lost 5 bases and 8 bases, there was a span of 15 bases. The germline gives CDR1 MDHEN, CDR2 SYDVKM. This CDR3 is built from 14 residues. The CDR3 region has the DNA TGTGCCAGCAGTGAGGGAGGGAAACAGGAAAAACTGTTTTTT. Amino acid sequence: CASSEGGKQEKLFF.

V and J are TRBV10-3 and TRBJ2-1; the D gene is possibly TRBD2 (5 bases). CDR3 length: 13 amino acids. Germline CDR1 reads ENHRY; CDR2 reads SYGVKD. V was clipped by 6 bases and J by 9 bases, with 15 bases between them. DNA for the CDR3: TGTGCCATCAGCCCCGGGTCTGCGGGTGAGCAGTTCTTC. Translation gives CAISPGSAGEQFF.

At least ten counts were recorded for this clonotype. The rearrangement joins TRBV3-1 to TRBJ2-5; tentatively, D is TRBD2 (6 bases). Per the germline V gene, CDR1 is LGHDT and CDR2 is YNNKEL (reference sequence). V shed 3 bases and J shed 5 bases, with 16 bases lying between them. CDR3 length equals 15 residues. The CDR3 reads CASSQNPGVSETQYF. The CDR3 DNA is TGTGCCAGCAGCCAGAACCCGGGAGTGTCTGAGACCCAGTACTTC.

The chain employs TRBV9 and TRBJ2-2; the D gene is possibly TRBD1 (5 bases). V was clipped by 3 bases and J by 6 bases, with 12 bases between them. The germline CDR1 and CDR2 sequences are SGDLS and YYNGEE. This CDR3 region has 14 residues. CDR3 bases: TGTGCCAGCAGCGAGAGACAGAATCCCGGGGAGCTGTTTTTT. It encodes CASSERQNPGELFF.

This clonotype was seen more than once but under ten times. This chain connects TRBV9 to TRBJ1-1; D not certain. The germline V gene encodes CDR1 SGDLS and CDR2 YYNGEE. Between the trimmed V and J ends, which lost 0 bases and 6 bases, there was a span of 9 bases. CDR3 length equals 13 residues. CDR3 DNA sequence: TGTGCCAGCAGCGTAGAGGGTGGGCCTGAAGCTTTCTTT. Protein product: CASSVEGGPEAFF.

This clonotype was seen only a few times. The rearrangement uses TRBV27 and TRBJ2-2; D call uncertain. Germline-derived CDR1 and CDR2 are MNHEY and SMNVEV (reference sequence). The length of the CDR3 is 13 residues. V lost 4 bases to trimming and J lost 4 bases, with 7 bases between them. The CDR3 reads CASSSPPTGELFF. CDR3 sequence (DNA): TGTGCCAGCAGTTCCCCACCCACCGGGGAGCTGTTTTTT.

In its sample, this clonotype was seen many times. The chain employs TRBV11-2 and TRBJ2-3, with a tentative D call TRBD2 (6 bases). V was trimmed by 1 base and J by 1 base, leaving 9 bases between them. The CDR3 extends over 15 amino acids. CDR1 SGHAT and CDR2 FQNNGV come from the germline V gene. CDR3 DNA: TGTGCCAGCAGCTTAGTGAGCGGGCGCACAGATACGCAGTATTTT. Translating gives CASSLVSGRTDTQYF.

The V gene is TRBV7-6, the J gene TRBJ2-3, with D unresolved. V lost 1 base, J lost 4 bases, and 21 bases lay in between. The CDR3 runs to 18 residues. Germline assignment: CDR1 SGHVS and CDR2 FNYEAQ. DNA for the CDR3: TGTGCCAGCAGCTTAGACTACACAGACCCGCGAAGGGCAGATACGCAGTATTTT. This gives the protein CASSLDYTDPRRADTQYF.